This T cell receptor beta chain comes out of a study of blood T cell repertoires in COVID-19. Study in general: Italy, Spain and the United States were the sources of the convalescent and acute COVID-19 samples. The analysed material was cDNA or gDNA that came from T cells, B-cell-depleted T cells, or PBMCs.

Authors' processing steps: From reference gene primer amplification, estimates of nucleated cell counts were derived. TCRdb keeps only in-frame clones here, not all; method: immunoSEQ multiplex PCR. V and J calls and clone size are copied from that table; D and trimming were computed from the DNA. Here the sample spans under 150,000 clones, 90% being singletons. Trimming cost V 0 bases and J 4 bases, with 12 bases left between them. Per the germline V gene, CDR1 is KGHSH and CDR2 is LQKENI. This CDR3 has 15 residues. Seattle enrolled patients during active infection and tracked them longitudinally. The receptor was isolated from a man aged 60 to 69 with COVID-19, enrolled during active disease. Sequenced: peripheral blood. The gene calls are TRBV18 and TRBJ1-1; no reliable D call. DNA of the CDR3: TGTGCCAGCTCACCACCGGGCGGGGAGGGCACTGAAGCTTTCTTT. Protein product: CASSPPGGEGTEAFF.